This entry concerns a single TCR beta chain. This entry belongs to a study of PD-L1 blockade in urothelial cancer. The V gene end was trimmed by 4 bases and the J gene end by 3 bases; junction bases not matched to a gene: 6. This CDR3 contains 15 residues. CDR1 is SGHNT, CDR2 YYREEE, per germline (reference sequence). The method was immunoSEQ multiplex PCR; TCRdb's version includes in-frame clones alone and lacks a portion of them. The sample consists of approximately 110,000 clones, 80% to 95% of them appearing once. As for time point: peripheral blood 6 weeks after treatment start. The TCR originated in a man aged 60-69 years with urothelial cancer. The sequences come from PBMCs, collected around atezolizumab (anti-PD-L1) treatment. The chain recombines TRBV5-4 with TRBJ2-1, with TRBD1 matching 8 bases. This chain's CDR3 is CASSATGTGYNEQFF. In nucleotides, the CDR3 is TGTGCCAGCAGCGCTACCGGGACAGGCTACAATGAGCAGTTCTTC.